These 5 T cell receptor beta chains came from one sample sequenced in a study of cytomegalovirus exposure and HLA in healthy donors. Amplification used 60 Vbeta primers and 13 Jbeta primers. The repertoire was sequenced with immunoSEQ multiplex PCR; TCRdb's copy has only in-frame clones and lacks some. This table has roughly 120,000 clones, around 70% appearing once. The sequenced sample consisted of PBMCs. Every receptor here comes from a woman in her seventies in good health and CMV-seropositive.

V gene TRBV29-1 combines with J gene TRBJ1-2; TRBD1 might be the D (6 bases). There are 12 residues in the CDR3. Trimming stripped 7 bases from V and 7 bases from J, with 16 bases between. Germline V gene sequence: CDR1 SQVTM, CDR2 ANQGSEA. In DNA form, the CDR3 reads TGCAGCGCGGAGGGGGGGGGTGGTGGCTACACCTTC. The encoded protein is CSAEGGGGGYTF.

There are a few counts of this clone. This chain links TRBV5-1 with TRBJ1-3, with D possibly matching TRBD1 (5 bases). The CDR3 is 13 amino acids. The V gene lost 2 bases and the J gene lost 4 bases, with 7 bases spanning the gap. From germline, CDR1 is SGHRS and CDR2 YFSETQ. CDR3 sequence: CASSLDSGNTIYF. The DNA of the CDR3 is TGCGCCAGCAGCTTAGACAGCGGAAACACCATATATTTT.

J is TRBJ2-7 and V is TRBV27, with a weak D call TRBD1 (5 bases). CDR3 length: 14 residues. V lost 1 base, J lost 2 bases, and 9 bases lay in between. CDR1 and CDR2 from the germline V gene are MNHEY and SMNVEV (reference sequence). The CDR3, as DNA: TGTGCCAGCAGTTTATTGCAGGGCGCCTACGAGCAGTACTTC. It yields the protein CASSLLQGAYEQYF.

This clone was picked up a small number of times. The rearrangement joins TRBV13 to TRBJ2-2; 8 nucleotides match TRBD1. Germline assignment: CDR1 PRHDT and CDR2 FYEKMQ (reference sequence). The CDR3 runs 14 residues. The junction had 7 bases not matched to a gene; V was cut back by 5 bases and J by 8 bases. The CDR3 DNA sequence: TGTGCCAGCAGCGATCCCGACAGGGGTGGGGAGCTGTTTTTT. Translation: CASSDPDRGGELFF.

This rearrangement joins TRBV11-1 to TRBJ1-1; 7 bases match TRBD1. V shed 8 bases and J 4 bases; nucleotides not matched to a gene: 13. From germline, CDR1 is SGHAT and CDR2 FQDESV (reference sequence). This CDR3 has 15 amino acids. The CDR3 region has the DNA TGTGCCAGCTCCTTTTTTAACAGGGGTGGCACTGAAGCTTTCTTT. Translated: CASSFFNRGGTEAFF.